These T cell receptor beta chains were read from a single sample in a study of T and B cells in COVID-19 patients. TCRdb re-analysed the multiplex PCR reads in MiXCR, keeping a single row per CDR3 protein. The data hold some 5,700 distinct CDR3 sequences, with 25% to 35% observed a single time. The source material was blood. These receptors were obtained from a human donor with active COVID-19. Each CDR3 is given with its conserved first and last residue. Fields, in order: J gene, D gene, V gene, clone size, CDR3 protein, CDR3 DNA. D genes are given only for firm matches. A clone size is listed for some rows: how often the clone was seen (once, few, many), or a class if it is expanded.

j_gene: TRBJ2-3
d_gene: NA
v_gene: TRBV19
abundance: NA
CDR3aa: CASSILEGDTQYF
CDR3nt: TGTGCCAGTAGTATCTTAGAGGGAGATACGCAGTATTTT

j_gene: TRBJ2-7
d_gene: NA
v_gene: TRBV6-1
abundance: NA
CDR3aa: CASTRGLQSDEQYF
CDR3nt: TGTGCCAGCACCCGGGGACTCCAAAGCGACGAGCAGTACTTC

j_gene: TRBJ2-1
d_gene: NA
v_gene: TRBV7-9
abundance: few
CDR3aa: CASNNYNEQFF
CDR3nt: TGTGCCAGCAACAACTACAATGAGCAGTTCTTC

j_gene: TRBJ2-1
d_gene: NA
v_gene: TRBV5-1
abundance: NA
CDR3aa: CASSFYTGTLSYNEQFF
CDR3nt: TGCGCCAGCAGCTTTTACACGGGCACCTTGAGTTACAATGAGCAGTTCTTC

j_gene: TRBJ1-2
d_gene: NA
v_gene: TRBV5-5
abundance: many
CDR3aa: CASSLGGPYGYTF
CDR3nt: TGTGCCAGCAGCTTAGGAGGCCCCTATGGCTACACCTTC

j_gene: TRBJ2-7
d_gene: TRBD2
v_gene: TRBV6-6
abundance: NA
CDR3aa: CASGTSGSYYEQYF
CDR3nt: TGTGCCAGCGGGACTAGCGGGAGCTATTACGAGCAGTACTTC

j_gene: TRBJ2-1
d_gene: NA
v_gene: TRBV11-2
abundance: NA
CDR3aa: CASTPTGSSYNEQFF
CDR3nt: TGTGCCAGCACCCCTACTGGGAGCTCCTACAATGAGCAGTTCTTC

j_gene: TRBJ2-7
d_gene: NA
v_gene: TRBV4-3
abundance: NA
CDR3aa: CASSQDDWLLADSPYEQYF
CDR3nt: TGCGCCAGCAGCCAAGATGATTGGCTCTTGGCGGACAGTCCCTACGAGCAGTACTTC

j_gene: TRBJ2-1
d_gene: NA
v_gene: TRBV27
abundance: medium-sized
CDR3aa: CASSLQAISSYNEQFF
CDR3nt: TGTGCCAGCAGTTTACAAGCGATAAGCTCCTACAATGAGCAGTTCTTC

j_gene: TRBJ1-2
d_gene: TRBD1
v_gene: TRBV29-1
abundance: medium-sized
CDR3aa: CSVEGRGDYGYTF
CDR3nt: TGCAGCGTTGAGGGCAGGGGGGACTATGGCTACACCTTC

j_gene: TRBJ2-7
d_gene: TRBD1
v_gene: TRBV12-3/TRBV12-4
abundance: NA
CDR3aa: CAGSLEGTGNYEQYF
CDR3nt: TGTGCCGGCAGCTTAGAGGGGACAGGGAACTACGAGCAGTACTTC

j_gene: TRBJ2-3
d_gene: TRBD2
v_gene: TRBV19
abundance: NA
CDR3aa: CASSIPPAGRGTDTQYF
CDR3nt: TGTGCCAGTAGTATTCCCCCAGCGGGGCGCGGCACAGATACGCAGTATTTT

j_gene: TRBJ1-5
d_gene: NA
v_gene: TRBV6-6
abundance: few
CDR3aa: CASGLTGARSFGQPQHF
CDR3nt: TGTGCCAGCGGCTTGACGGGGGCGAGGAGCTTCGGGCAGCCCCAGCATTTT

j_gene: TRBJ2-3
d_gene: NA
v_gene: TRBV12-3/TRBV12-4
abundance: few
CDR3aa: CASSLMVPATDTQYF
CDR3nt: TGTGCCAGCAGTTTAATGGTTCCAGCTACAGATACGCAGTATTTT

j_gene: TRBJ2-1
d_gene: NA
v_gene: TRBV5-1
abundance: few
CDR3aa: CASSLQGIGNEQFF
CDR3nt: TGCGCCAGCAGCTTACAGGGTATCGGCAATGAGCAGTTCTTC

j_gene: TRBJ2-2
d_gene: NA
v_gene: TRBV12-3/TRBV12-4
abundance: NA
CDR3aa: CASSRTGNTGELFF
CDR3nt: TGTGCCAGCAGCCGAACAGGGAACACCGGGGAGCTGTTTTTT

j_gene: TRBJ2-3
d_gene: TRBD2
v_gene: TRBV11-3
abundance: NA
CDR3aa: CASSLSLAGGEGTQYF
CDR3nt: TGTGCCAGCAGCTTATCACTAGCGGGAGGCGAAGGCACGCAGTATTTT

j_gene: TRBJ2-3
d_gene: TRBD2
v_gene: TRBV19
abundance: medium-sized
CDR3aa: CASSASTSGRMWDTQYF
CDR3nt: TGTGCCAGTAGTGCCTCGACTAGCGGGAGAATGTGGGATACGCAGTATTTT

j_gene: TRBJ1-1
d_gene: TRBD1
v_gene: TRBV18
abundance: NA
CDR3aa: CASSSPGTGGAGTEAFF
CDR3nt: TGTGCCAGCTCATCCCCCGGGACAGGGGGCGCCGGGACTGAAGCTTTCTTT

j_gene: TRBJ2-7
d_gene: TRBD1
v_gene: TRBV18
abundance: NA
CDR3aa: CASSAGTGKYEQYF
CDR3nt: TGTGCCAGCTCAGCCGGGACAGGGAAATACGAGCAGTACTTC

j_gene: TRBJ2-1
d_gene: TRBD2
v_gene: TRBV29-1
abundance: NA
CDR3aa: CSTSGIYNEQFF
CDR3nt: TGCAGTACTAGCGGGATATACAATGAGCAGTTCTTC

j_gene: TRBJ2-5
d_gene: NA
v_gene: TRBV19
abundance: few
CDR3aa: CASSIAGLEGTQYF
CDR3nt: TGTGCCAGTAGTATAGCCGGGCTTGAGGGGACCCAGTACTTC

j_gene: TRBJ2-2
d_gene: TRBD1
v_gene: TRBV19
abundance: NA
CDR3aa: CASSIGTGFGELFF
CDR3nt: TGTGCCAGTAGTATCGGGACAGGGTTCGGGGAGCTGTTTTTT

j_gene: TRBJ2-2
d_gene: TRBD2
v_gene: TRBV29-1
abundance: large
CDR3aa: CSVGLAGDTGELFF
CDR3nt: TGCAGCGTTGGACTAGCGGGAGACACCGGGGAGCTGTTTTTT

j_gene: TRBJ2-1
d_gene: TRBD1
v_gene: TRBV12-3/TRBV12-4
abundance: NA
CDR3aa: CASTPVAGGGGTHNEQFF
CDR3nt: TGTGCCAGCACCCCGGTGGCAGGGGGCGGCGGGACCCACAATGAGCAGTTCTTC

j_gene: TRBJ1-6
d_gene: NA
v_gene: TRBV15
abundance: medium-sized
CDR3aa: CATSRGHIAYNSPLHF
CDR3nt: TGTGCCACCAGCAGGGGACATATCGCCTATAATTCACCCCTCCACTTT

j_gene: TRBJ2-5
d_gene: TRBD1
v_gene: TRBV18
abundance: medium-sized
CDR3aa: CASSPVAGGGGTQYF
CDR3nt: TGTGCCAGCTCACCGGTGGCAGGGGGCGGCGGGACCCAGTACTTC

j_gene: TRBJ2-2
d_gene: NA
v_gene: TRBV6-6
abundance: medium-sized
CDR3aa: CASSYSGQYTGELFF
CDR3nt: TGTGCCAGCAGTTACTCCGGGCAGTACACCGGGGAGCTGTTTTTT

j_gene: TRBJ2-1
d_gene: NA
v_gene: TRBV12-3/TRBV12-4
abundance: medium-sized
CDR3aa: CASSSPPINEQFF
CDR3nt: TGTGCCAGCAGTTCCCCCCCCATAAATGAGCAGTTCTTC